What follows are 14 T cell receptor beta chains derived from one specimen sequenced in a study of cytomegalovirus exposure and HLA in healthy donors. Clones were sequenced by immunoSEQ multiplex PCR, and TCRdb holds only the in-frame ones, with some missing. The profile covers 97,000 or so clones, with roughly 84% appearing a single time and 6.3% taken by the ten largest. Material: PBMCs. These receptors were taken from a man aged 18 to 30 in good health and CMV-seropositive.

The genes are TRBV27 and TRBJ1-5; TRBD1 matches at 11 bases. Germline CDR1 reads MNHEY; CDR2 reads SMNVEV (reference sequence). The CDR3 has 15 amino acids. With 4 bases clipped from V and 9 bases from J, the junction kept 8 bases outside the gene matches. The CDR3 spells CASSSGTGGRGPQHF. CDR3 in DNA: TGTGCCAGCAGTTCGGGGACAGGGGGACGTGGGCCCCAGCATTTT.

This chain joins TRBV2 and TRBJ2-5, with TRBD1 matching 8 bases. The CDR3 spans 14 residues. Germline values: CDR1 SNHLY, CDR2 FYNNEI. J was trimmed by 4 bases and V by 6 bases; bases with no gene match: 7. The chain's CDR3 is CASRDRVLGETQYF. The DNA of the CDR3 is TGTGCCAGCAGGGACAGGGTTCTGGGAGAGACCCAGTACTTC. The whole variable domain, filled in from reference TRBV2 and TRBJ2-5, reads EPEVTQTPSHQVTQMGQEVILRCVPISNHLYFYWYRQILGQKVEFLVSFYNNEISEKSEIFDDQFSVERPDGSNFTLKIRSTKLEDSAMYFCASRDRVLGETQYFGPGTRLLVL.

The chain is built from TRBV28 and TRBJ2-4; TRBD1 aligns across 8 bases. From germline, CDR1 is MDHEN and CDR2 SYDVKM. Unmatched junction bases numbered 17, after V lost 4 bases and J lost 0 bases. CDR3 size: 20 residues. The CDR3 reads CASSSYSTGGETLAKNIQYF. The CDR3 nucleotides are TGTGCCAGCAGTTCTTACTCAACAGGGGGAGAGACTCTAGCCAAAAACATTCAGTACTTC.

The gene calls are TRBV2 and TRBJ2-7; 11 bases are a match to TRBD1. The length of the CDR3 is 14 residues. J lost 4 bases, V lost 8 bases, and 7 bases had no gene match. CDR1 and CDR2 from the germline V gene are SNHLY and FYNNEI. DNA of the CDR3: TGTGCCAGCGGTCAGGACAGGGGGCTGTACGAGCAGTACTTC. Its translation is CASGQDRGLYEQYF.

The rearrangement joins TRBV7-2 to TRBJ2-1, with D possibly TRBD1 on 6 matching bases. Between the trimmed V and J ends, which lost 1 base and 0 bases, there was a span of 7 bases. The CDR3 extends over 15 amino acids. Germline-derived CDR1 and CDR2 are SGHTA and FQGNSA. In DNA, the CDR3 is TGTGCCAGCAGCTTAGTACAGGGCTCCTACAATGAGCAGTTCTTC. It encodes CASSLVQGSYNEQFF.

The gene calls are TRBV5-6 and TRBJ2-5; unclear D gene. Germline CDR1 reads SGHDT; CDR2 reads YYEEEE. The CDR3 totals 15 residues. Trimming left V 7 bases short and J 2 bases short, with 18 bases between. The CDR3 coding sequence is TGTGCCAGCTCCACGAGAAGACTTTGGCAAGAGACCCAGTACTTC. It encodes CASSTRRLWQETQYF.

To note about this clone: One junction end disagrees with the germline gene, perhaps due to a read error. V and J are TRBV2 and TRBJ2-2; the match to TRBD1 covers 8 bases. Germline CDR1 reads SNHLY; CDR2 reads FYNNEI. The CDR3 totals 16 residues. The CDR3 protein is CASREGQGPNTGELFF. The CDR3 DNA sequence: TGTGCCAGCAGGGAAGGACAGGGCCCGAACACCGGGGAGCTGTTTTTT.

The chain is built from TRBV18 and TRBJ2-1, with no clear D. This CDR3 comprises 11 residues. Trimming took 3 bases from V and 5 from J, leaving 2 bases between them. Looked up from germline, CDR1 is KGHSH and CDR2 is LQKENI. The CDR3: CASSPNNEQFF. CDR3 nucleotide sequence: TGTGCCAGCTCACCTAACAATGAGCAGTTCTTC. The variable domain in full, completed from reference TRBV18 and TRBJ2-1, reads NAGVMQNPRHLVRRRGQEARLRCSPMKGHSHVYWYRQLPEEGLKFMVYLQKENIIDESGMPKERFSAEFPKEGPSILRIQQVVRGDSAAYFCASSPNNEQFFGPGTRLTVL.

This chain joins TRBV5-1 and TRBJ1-1; TRBD1 aligns across 7 bases. J gave up 5 bases and V 0 bases, and 1 base lay outside the gene matches. From germline, CDR1 is SGHRS and CDR2 YFSETQ. This CDR3 is 13 amino acids long. In DNA, the CDR3 is TGCGCCAGCAGCTTGGAGGGGGCGACTGAAGCTTTCTTT. Residues: CASSLEGATEAFF.

This clone was detected only once. The chain uses TRBV7-7 and TRBJ2-1; TRBD2 agrees at 12 bases. Per germline, CDR1 SSHAT and CDR2 FNYEAQ (reference sequence). The CDR3 runs to 16 residues. V lost 2 bases and J lost 13; bases outside the gene matches: 12. The CDR3 is CASSLSLSTSGSIQFF. In DNA, the CDR3 is TGTGCCAGCAGCTTAAGCCTTTCGACTAGCGGGAGTATCCAGTTCTTC.

The rearrangement uses TRBV5-6 and TRBJ2-5; maybe TRBD1 (6 bases). V shed 4 bases and J shed 5 bases, with 15 bases lying between them. The CDR3 covers 14 residues. Germline V gives CDR1 SGHDT, CDR2 YYEEEE. This chain's CDR3 is CASSPAGAVETQYF. For the CDR3, the DNA is TGTGCCAGCAGCCCGGCAGGGGCGGTGGAGACCCAGTACTTC.

This sequence joins TRBV19 and TRBJ2-1, with 9 nucleotides matching TRBD2. This CDR3 spans 16 amino acids. Germline V gene data show CDR1 as LNHDA and CDR2 as SQIVND (reference sequence). The trim removed 5 bases at V and 5 bases at J, leaving 10 bases unmatched. The CDR3 is CASSAYPSGVHNEQFF. The CDR3 DNA reads as TGTGCCAGTAGTGCCTACCCTAGCGGGGTTCACAATGAGCAGTTCTTC.

The rearrangement uses TRBV18 and TRBJ2-1; the match to TRBD2 covers 13 bases. J gave up 7 bases and V 2 bases, and 8 bases lay outside the gene matches. The germline CDR1 and CDR2 sequences are KGHSH and LQKENI. CDR3 size: 17 residues. DNA for the CDR3: TGTGCCAGCTCACCATCCCGACTAGCGGGGGGCGGGAATGAGCAGTTCTTC. As protein: CASSPSRLAGGGNEQFF.

This chain joins TRBV7-2 and TRBJ2-1, with D tentatively TRBD1 (5 bases). The CDR3 totals 15 residues. Trimming pared 2 bases from V and 7 bases from J, leaving 15 bases between. Germline V lookup: CDR1 SGHTA, CDR2 FQGNSA. DNA for the CDR3: TGTGCCAGCAGCTTAAGTCTTGGGGCTTGGAATGAGCAGTTCTTC. Translation gives CASSLSLGAWNEQFF.